The rows below give T cell receptor beta chains drawn from one sample of a study of shared clonotypes between healthy human individuals. The protocol was immunoSEQ multiplex PCR, while the TCRdb copy is restricted to in-frame clones and leaves out a portion. The data hold around 2.1 million clones, with under 95% observed a single time. The sample taken for sequencing was naive CD8+ T cells from PBMCs. These receptor sequences come from a man younger than 35 in good health. Some clones in this sample may be carry-over from other donors' samples. The CDR3 runs from the conserved cysteine through the conserved F or W. The D gene is left open where the match is weak. The size of a clone is reported for some rows only, either as once, few or many, or as a class for expanded clones.

j_call	clone_size	v_call	d_call	cdr3_aa	cdr3_nt
TRBJ1-2	-	TRBV28	TRBD1	CASSFDRGPNYGYTF	TGTGCCAGCAGTTTCGACAGGGGGCCTAACTATGGCTACACCTTC
TRBJ2-1	-	TRBV20-1	-	CSARPNNEQFF	TGCAGTGCTAGACCCAACAATGAGCAGTTCTTC
TRBJ2-3	-	TRBV5-1	TRBD1	CASSRDRGRILVDTQYF	TGCGCCAGCAGCCGGGACAGGGGGCGAATTCTCGTAGATACGCAGTATTTT
TRBJ2-1	-	TRBV7-9	-	CASSLIRGPWDEQFF	TGTGCCAGCAGCTTAATTCGGGGGCCATGGGATGAGCAGTTCTTC
TRBJ2-7	-	TRBV27	-	CASSSGITYEQYF	TGTGCCAGCAGTTCAGGGATTACCTACGAGCAGTACTTC
TRBJ2-1	-	TRBV9	TRBD2	CASSATSGSAYNEQFF	TGTGCCAGCAGCGCCACTAGCGGGAGTGCCTACAATGAGCAGTTCTTC
TRBJ2-1	-	TRBV4-1	-	CASSQDSTAIEQFF	TGCGCCAGCAGCCAAGATTCGACTGCCATTGAGCAGTTCTTC
TRBJ2-7	-	TRBV9	TRBD2	CASSSGGLAINEQYF	TGTGCCAGCAGCTCGGGGGGACTAGCGATCAACGAGCAGTACTTC
TRBJ1-4	-	TRBV28	-	CASTQENEKLFF	TGTGCCAGCACGCAGGAAAATGAAAAACTGTTTTTT
TRBJ1-5	-	TRBV9	-	CASSPREGDNQPQHF	TGTGCCAGCAGCCCCCGGGAGGGGGACAATCAGCCCCAGCATTTT
TRBJ2-5	-	TRBV19	-	CASSSRGLQETQYF	TGTGCCAGTAGTTCACGGGGACTCCAAGAGACCCAGTACTTC
TRBJ2-1	-	TRBV7-9	-	CASSSRERPYNEQFF	TGTGCCAGCAGCAGCCGGGAGAGGCCCTACAATGAGCAGTTCTTC
TRBJ1-6	-	TRBV5-6	TRBD1	CASSTPGQHNSPLHF	TGTGCCAGCAGCACACCGGGACAGCATAATTCACCCCTCCACTTT
TRBJ2-7	-	TRBV2	-	CASKVYSFSYEQYF	TGTGCCAGCAAGGTGTATTCTTTCTCCTACGAGCAGTACTTC
TRBJ1-1	-	TRBV28	-	CASSLLGDTEAFF	TGTGCCAGCAGTTTATTAGGGGACACTGAAGCTTTCTTT
TRBJ2-6	-	TRBV15	-	CATSRDPSPSGANVLTF	TGTGCCACCAGCAGAGATCCTTCCCCATCTGGGGCCAACGTCCTGACTTTC
TRBJ2-7	-	TRBV13	TRBD1	CASSSDRVSYEQYF	TGTGCCAGCAGCTCAGACAGGGTCTCCTACGAGCAGTACTTC
TRBJ1-5	-	TRBV5-5	-	CASTHWSDGSQHF	TGTGCCAGCACCCATTGGAGCGACGGGTCCCAGCATTTT
TRBJ1-1	few	TRBV29-1	-	CSPMVMTEAFF	TGCAGCCCCATGGTCATGACTGAAGCTTTCTTT
TRBJ1-2	once	TRBV25-1	-	CASSELLGYGYTF	TGTGCCAGCAGTGAATTATTGGGGTATGGCTACACCTTC
TRBJ1-2	-	TRBV6-5	TRBD1	CASSSWDSPIYGYTF	TGTGCCAGCAGTTCCTGGGACAGCCCGATCTATGGCTACACCTTC
TRBJ1-2	-	TRBV28	TRBD1	CASNRDRGDGYTF	TGTGCCAGCAACCGGGACAGGGGTGATGGCTACACCTTC
TRBJ2-2	-	TRBV30	TRBD1	CAWWERQGVSQNTGELFF	TGTGCCTGGTGGGAGAGACAGGGGGTTTCTCAGAACACCGGGGAGCTGTTTTTT
TRBJ2-2	-	TRBV27	-	CASSSTGTGELFF	TGTGCCAGCAGTTCCACGGGGACCGGGGAGCTGTTTTTT
TRBJ2-2	-	TRBV19	-	CASSSSGELFF	TGTGCCAGTAGTAGTTCCGGGGAGCTGTTTTTT
TRBJ2-5	-	TRBV28	-	CASSLYRQETQYF	TGTGCCAGCAGTTTGTATAGGCAAGAGACCCAGTACTTC
TRBJ2-5	-	TRBV28	-	CASSPLGTYQETQYF	TGTGCCAGCAGCCCTCTAGGGACTTATCAAGAGACCCAGTACTTC
TRBJ1-1	-	TRBV27	-	CASSPRKNTEAFF	TGTGCCAGCAGTCCCCGGAAGAACACTGAAGCTTTCTTT
TRBJ2-1	once	TRBV29-1	-	CSAGLRGHSYNEQFF	TGCAGCGCTGGCCTACGAGGCCACTCCTACAATGAGCAGTTCTTC
TRBJ1-2	-	TRBV30	-	CAWRGIANYGYTF	TGTGCCTGGAGGGGAATAGCTAACTATGGCTACACCTTC
TRBJ2-1	-	TRBV7-3	-	CASSLGGEEKFF	TGTGCCAGCAGCTTAGGAGGGGAGGAGAAGTTCTTC
TRBJ2-7	-	TRBV2	-	CASSEWARGTSYEQYF	TGTGCCAGCAGTGAATGGGCCAGGGGAACCTCCTACGAGCAGTACTTC
TRBJ2-2	-	TRBV6-5	-	CASSYYHGELFF	TGTGCCAGCAGTTACTATCACGGGGAGCTGTTTTTT
TRBJ2-7	-	TRBV27	-	CASSFGLRGNYEQYF	TGTGCCAGCAGTTTCGGACTCAGGGGAAACTACGAGCAGTACTTC
TRBJ2-1	-	TRBV5-6	-	CASSLRWEGLSYNEQFF	TGTGCCAGCAGCTTGAGGTGGGAAGGGCTCTCCTACAATGAGCAGTTCTTC
TRBJ1-1	-	TRBV2	-	CASSGAITKNTEAFF	TGTGCCAGCAGTGGGGCGATAACCAAGAACACTGAAGCTTTCTTT
TRBJ2-1	-	TRBV7-9	TRBD1	CASSFEGQGLNEQFF	TGTGCCAGCAGCTTTGAGGGACAGGGGTTGAATGAGCAGTTCTTC
TRBJ1-4	-	TRBV5-6	-	CASSSQDLNVGEKLFF	TGTGCCAGCAGCTCACAAGACCTGAATGTGGGGGAAAAACTGTTTTTT
TRBJ2-1	-	TRBV2	-	CAEILRGYNEQFF	TGTGCCGAAATACTGCGCGGATACAATGAGCAGTTCTTC
TRBJ2-7	-	TRBV5-1	-	CASSLGQANEQYF	TGCGCCAGCAGCTTGGGCCAGGCAAACGAGCAGTACTTC
TRBJ2-7	-	TRBV15	TRBD2	CATSPRPASGRAVYSYEQYF	TGTGCCACCAGCCCCCGCCCCGCTAGCGGGAGGGCCGTTTACTCCTACGAGCAGTACTTC
TRBJ2-5	-	TRBV30	-	CAWRGLAETQYF	TGTGCCTGGAGAGGGTTAGCAGAGACCCAGTACTTC